Below are 9 T cell receptor beta chains sequenced from a single sample in a study of T cells after yellow fever vaccination. MiXCR, run by TCRdb on the 5' RACE reads, gives a single entry per CDR3 protein. The repertoire holds fewer than 450,000 distinct CDR3 sequences, with around a tenth as singletons. The material sequenced was PBMCs, taken on the day of the first yellow fever vaccination. Receptor source: a man between 18 and 29 years old who received the YFV17D yellow fever vaccine.

The chain carries TRBV9 and TRBJ2-5; 9 bases align to TRBD2. J gave up 5 bases and V 5 bases, and 10 bases lay outside the gene matches. The CDR3 length is 15 residues. Germline lookup yields CDR1 SGDLS and CDR2 YYNGEE. CDR3 bases: TGTGCCAGCAGTCTTGGGGGCGGGGGGGCGGAGACCCAGTACTTC. Translation: CASSLGGGGAETQYF.

There are a few counts of this clonotype. The chain couples TRBV5-4 to TRBJ2-2; 12 nucleotides align to TRBD2. CDR1 SGHNT and CDR2 YYREEE come from the germline V gene (reference sequence). V shed 2 bases and J 7 bases; nucleotides not matched to a gene: 6. The CDR3 totals 16 residues. The CDR3: CASSFPGLAGSGELFF. The CDR3 region has the DNA TGTGCCAGCAGCTTCCCGGGACTAGCGGGTAGCGGGGAGCTGTTTTTT. The whole variable domain, filled in from reference TRBV5-4 and TRBJ2-2, reads ETGVTQSPTHLIKTRGQQVTLRCSSQSGHNTVSWYQQALGQGPQFIFQYYREEENGRGNFPPRFSGLQFPNYSSELNVNALELDDSALYLCASSFPGLAGSGELFFGEGSRLTVL.

This clonotype was observed at least ten times. DNA for the CDR3: TGTGCCAGCAGTGCGCGTGTAGCGGGGGGGCTTAATGAGCAGTTCTTC. Protein product: CASSARVAGGLNEQFF. The chain joins TRBV6-1 to TRBJ2-1, with 11 positions matching TRBD2. With 4 bases clipped from V and 7 bases from J, the junction kept 9 bases outside the gene matches. The CDR3 covers 16 residues. Germline-derived CDR1 and CDR2 are MNHNS and SASEGT.

This clonotype has more than one count but fewer than ten. The chain recombines TRBV5-1 with TRBJ1-1; 12 bases match TRBD1. Trimming removed 3 bases from V and 4 bases from J; junction bases left unmatched: 4. CDR3 length: 15 amino acids. Germline V lookup: CDR1 SGHRS, CDR2 YFSETQ. The CDR3 coding sequence is TGCGCCAGCAGCTGGGGACAGGGGGCGAGCACTGAAGCTTTCTTT. It specifies CASSWGQGASTEAFF.

This clonotype was seen a few times. The rearrangement links TRBV28 to TRBJ1-1, with 7 nucleotides matching TRBD1. CDR1 is MDHEN, CDR2 SYDVKM, per germline. The CDR3 spans 14 residues. The V gene end was trimmed by 6 bases and the J gene end by 4 bases; junction bases not matched to a gene: 8. This chain's CDR3 is CASSPGQFLTEAFF. The CDR3 DNA sequence: TGTGCCAGCAGCCCGGGACAGTTTCTCACTGAAGCTTTCTTT.

The chain employs TRBV9 and TRBJ2-6; TRBD1 is a possible D gene (6 bases). CDR3 size: 19 residues. V was cut by 0 bases and J by 0 bases, with 16 bases left in between. Germline lookup yields CDR1 SGDLS and CDR2 YYNGEE. The CDR3 DNA sequence: TGTGCCAGCAGCGTAGCTCCGGACAGCAAGTTCTCTGGGGCCAACGTCCTGACTTTC. This gives the protein CASSVAPDSKFSGANVLTF.

This rearrangement joins TRBV7-2 to TRBJ2-4, with 7 nucleotides matching TRBD2. Germline V lookup: CDR1 SGHTA, CDR2 FQGNSA. The CDR3 consists of 14 residues. The trim removed 5 bases at V and 3 bases at J, leaving 4 bases unmatched. CDR3: CASSPGGIKNIQYF. As DNA, the CDR3 is TGTGCCAGCAGCCCCGGGGGGATCAAAAACATTCAGTACTTC. The complete variable domain, with remaining parts taken from reference TRBV7-2 and TRBJ2-4, reads GAGVSQSPSNKVTEKGKDVELRCDPISGHTALYWYRQSLGQGLEFLIYFQGNSAPDKSGLPSDRFSAERTGGSVSTLTIQRTQQEDSAVYLCASSPGGIKNIQYFGAGTRLSVL.

The chain couples TRBV10-3 to TRBJ1-5; D remains ambiguous. The CDR3 is made up of 13 amino acids. Germline lookup yields CDR1 ENHRY and CDR2 SYGVKD. V was cut by 2 bases and J by 6 bases, with 8 bases left in between. The CDR3 DNA follows: TGTGCCATCAGTGAGGTAGGGCCTCAGCCCCAGCATTTT. It specifies CAISEVGPQPQHF.

The chain carries TRBV4-1 and TRBJ1-2; 8 bases are shared with TRBD1. Germline V gene lookup returns CDR1 MGHRA and CDR2 YSYEKL. This CDR3 has 16 residues. Trimming took 1 base from V and 5 from J; bases not matched to a gene: 9. The CDR3 spells CASSQGGLTGAYGYTF. The DNA for the CDR3 is TGCGCCAGCAGCCAAGGGGGTTTGACAGGGGCATATGGCTACACCTTC.